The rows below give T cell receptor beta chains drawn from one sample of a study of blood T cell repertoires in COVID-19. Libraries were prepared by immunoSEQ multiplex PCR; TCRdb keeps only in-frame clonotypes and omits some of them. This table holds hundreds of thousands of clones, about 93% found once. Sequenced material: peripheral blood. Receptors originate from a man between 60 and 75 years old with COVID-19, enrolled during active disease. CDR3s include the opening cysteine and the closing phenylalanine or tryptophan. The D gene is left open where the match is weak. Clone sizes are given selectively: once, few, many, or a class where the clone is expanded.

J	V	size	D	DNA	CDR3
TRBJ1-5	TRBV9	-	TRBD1	TGTGCCAGCAGCGTAAATGACAGGGGTCAGCCCCAGCATTTT	CASSVNDRGQPQHF
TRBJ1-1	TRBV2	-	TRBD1	TGTGCCAGCAGCGTCACAGGGGTCACTGAAGCTTTCTTT	CASSVTGVTEAFF
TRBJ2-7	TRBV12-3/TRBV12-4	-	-	TGTGCCAGCAGTCTACAACAGGCCTACGAGCAGTACTTC	CASSLQQAYEQYF
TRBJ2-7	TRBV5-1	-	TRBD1	TGCGCCAGCAGCACCGGGACAGTTTCCTACGAGCAGTACTTC	CASSTGTVSYEQYF
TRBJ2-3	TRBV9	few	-	TGTGCCAGCAGCGTAAGCAGGGGAGAGAGGACAGATACGCAGTATTTT	CASSVSRGERTDTQYF
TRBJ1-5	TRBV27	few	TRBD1	TGTGCCAGCAGATTGACAGGGGGGGATCAGCCCCAGCATTTT	CASRLTGGDQPQHF
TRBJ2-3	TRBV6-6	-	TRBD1	TGTGCCAGCAGTTGGGACAGGTTAACCACAGATACGCAGTATTTT	CASSWDRLTTDTQYF
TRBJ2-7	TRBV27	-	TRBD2	TGTGCCAGCAGTTTAACTAGCGGGAGGGCCTCATTCATTGGCGAGCAGTACTTC	CASSLTSGRASFIGEQYF
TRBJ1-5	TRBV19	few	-	TGTGCCAGTAGGAGGCAGGGCGGGGGCAATCAGCCCCAGCATTTT	CASRRQGGGNQPQHF
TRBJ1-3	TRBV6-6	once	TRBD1	TGTGCCAGCAGCCGACAGGGGGGAACTCCCGCTGGAAACACCATATATTTT	CASSRQGGTPAGNTIYF
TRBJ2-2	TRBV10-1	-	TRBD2	TGCGCCAGCAGTGAGTCGAGGCTAGCGGGGGACACCGGGGAGCTGTTTTTT	CASSESRLAGDTGELFF
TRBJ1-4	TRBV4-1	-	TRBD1	TGCGCCAGCAGCCAGAAGGACAGGGGAGGGAGTGAAAAACTGTTTTTT	CASSQKDRGGSEKLFF
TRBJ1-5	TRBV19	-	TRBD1	TGTGCCAGTAGCCCCGGGAGGGGGCTATATAGCAATCAGCCCCAGCATTTT	CASSPGRGLYSNQPQHF
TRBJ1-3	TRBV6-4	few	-	TGTGCCAGCAGTGACGGCGGGGCTCCCTCTGGAAACACCATATATTTT	CASSDGGAPSGNTIYF
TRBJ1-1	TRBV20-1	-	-	TGCAGTGCTAGCAGGACACTGGCAGCTTTCTTT	CSASRTLAAFF
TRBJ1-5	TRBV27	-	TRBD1	TGTGCCAGCAGTGCCCGACAGGGTAGGGGCAATCAGCCCCAGCATTTT	CASSARQGRGNQPQHF
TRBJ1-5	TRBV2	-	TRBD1	TGTGCCAGCAGTGGGACAGGGCGACTAAATCAGCCCCAGCATTTT	CASSGTGRLNQPQHF
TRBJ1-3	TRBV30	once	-	TGTGCCTGGAGCGGACAGTTGGGAAACACCATATATTTT	CAWSGQLGNTIYF
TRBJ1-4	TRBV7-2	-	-	TGTGCCAGCAGCTTAGCGGCGGGGGGTGGTGAAAAACTGTTTTTT	CASSLAAGGGEKLFF
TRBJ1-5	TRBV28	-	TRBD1	TGTGCCAGCAGCCAATCCGGCCGGACAGGGGGCAATCAGCCCCAGCATTTT	CASSQSGRTGGNQPQHF
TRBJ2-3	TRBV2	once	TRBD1	TGTGCCAGCGGAATGGGACAGACAAGCACAGATACGCAGTATTTT	CASGMGQTSTDTQYF
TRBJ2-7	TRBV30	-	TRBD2	TGTGCCTGGAGTCCGCGTGGACTAGCGGGGTCTTCCTACGAGCAGTACTTC	CAWSPRGLAGSSYEQYF
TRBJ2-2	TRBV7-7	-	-	TGTGCTATAATACCGGGTCCCACGAACACCGGGGAGCTGTTTTTT	CAIIPGPTNTGELFF
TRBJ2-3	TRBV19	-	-	TGTGCCAGTTCAAAAGCATGGGGGGATGGCACAGATACGCAGTATTTT	CASSKAWGDGTDTQYF
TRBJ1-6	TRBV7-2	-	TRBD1	TGTGCCAGCAGCTTAGCTACGCGTGGGATCGGGACAGGGGCTATTGCACCCCTCCACTTT	CASSLATRGIGTGAIAPLHF
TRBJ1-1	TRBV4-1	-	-	TGCGCCAGCAGCCAAGCGGGGGGTACAACTGAAGCTTTCTTT	CASSQAGGTTEAFF
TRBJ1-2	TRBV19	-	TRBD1	TGTGCCAGCCGGGGACAGGGCGTCTATGGCTACACCTTC	CASRGQGVYGYTF
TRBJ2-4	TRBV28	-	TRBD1	TGTGCCAGCAGTGGAAGACAGGGGGCCAAAAACATTCAGTACTTC	CASSGRQGAKNIQYF
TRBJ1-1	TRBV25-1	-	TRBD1	TGTGCCAGCAGTGATCCAGGGGGCACTGAAGCTTTCTTT	CASSDPGGTEAFF
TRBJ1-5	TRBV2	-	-	TGTGCCAGCAGGGCAGATAATAGCAATCAGCCCCAGCATTTT	CASRADNSNQPQHF
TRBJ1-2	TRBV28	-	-	TGTGCCAGCAGGATAGACAGGAACTATGGCTACACCTTC	CASRIDRNYGYTF
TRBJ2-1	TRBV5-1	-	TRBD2	TGCGCCAGCAGCTTGGCCGCGGGAGGGCCTAATGAGCAGTTCTTC	CASSLAAGGPNEQFF
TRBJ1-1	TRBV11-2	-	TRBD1	TGTGCCAGCAGCCCTCAACAGGGGGCGGGAACTGAAGCTTTCTTT	CASSPQQGAGTEAFF
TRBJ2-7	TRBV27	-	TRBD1	TGTGCCAGCAGCGAAAACCCCGGAGACAGGGTTGGTGAGCAGTACTTC	CASSENPGDRVGEQYF
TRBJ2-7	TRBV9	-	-	TGTGCCAGCAGCGTTAGCAACTCCTACGAGCAGTACTTC	CASSVSNSYEQYF
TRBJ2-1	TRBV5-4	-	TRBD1	TGTGCCAGCAGCTGGGCGGACAGGGGGGTCTACAATGAGCAGTTCTTC	CASSWADRGVYNEQFF
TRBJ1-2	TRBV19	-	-	TGTGCCAGTAGTATGTCCATTTCCCTTTTACGGGGCTACACCTTC	CASSMSISLLRGYTF
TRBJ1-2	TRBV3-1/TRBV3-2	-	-	TGTGCCAGCAGCCAAGATCGGCCAGTGGAGGGCTACACCTTC	CASSQDRPVEGYTF
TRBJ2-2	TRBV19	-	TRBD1	TGTGCCAGTGCAACGACAGGGGGAGGTACCGGGGAGCTGTTTTTT	CASATTGGGTGELFF
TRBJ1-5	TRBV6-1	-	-	TGTGCCAGCAGCGAAGTAGGCGACTACAATCAGCCCCAGCATTTT	CASSEVGDYNQPQHF
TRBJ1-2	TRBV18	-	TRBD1	TGTGCCAGCTCACCAGGACAGGGGGCTCTTTATGGCTACACCTTC	CASSPGQGALYGYTF
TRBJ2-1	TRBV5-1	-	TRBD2	TGCGCCAGCAGCCTAGCCTTGACTAGCGGAATTCGTAGCGGGACCTCCTACAATGAGCAGTTCTTC	CASSLALTSGIRSGTSYNEQFF
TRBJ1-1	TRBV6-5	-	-	TGTGCCAGGGCAACAGAGAAGAACACTGAAGCTTTCTTT	CARATEKNTEAFF
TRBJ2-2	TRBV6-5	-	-	TGTGCCAGCAGTTACACCCAGGGGAGAACCGGGGAGCTGTTTTTT	CASSYTQGRTGELFF
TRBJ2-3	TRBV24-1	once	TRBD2	TGTGCCACCAGTGAAGCGGGGGGGCTGGGTACGCAGTATTTT	CATSEAGGLGTQYF
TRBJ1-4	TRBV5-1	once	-	TGCGCCAGCAGCTCTGGGGGGTTGTCTGGTGAAAAACTGTTTTTT	CASSSGGLSGEKLFF
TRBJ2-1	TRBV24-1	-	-	TGTGCCACCAGTGGGACTCCTTACAATGAGCAGTTCTTC	CATSGTPYNEQFF
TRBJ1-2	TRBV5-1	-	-	TGCGCCAGCAGCACAAACCCTACAGGAGTCTTGGGGGGCTACACCTTC	CASSTNPTGVLGGYTF
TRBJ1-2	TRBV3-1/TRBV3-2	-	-	TGTGCCAGCAGCCAGGCAGGGGTGAACTATGGCTACACCTTC	CASSQAGVNYGYTF
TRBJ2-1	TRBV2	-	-	TGTGCCACCACACGGGATCCGGGCGGCAATGAGCAGTTCTTC	CATTRDPGGNEQFF